The text below deals with one T cell receptor beta chain. The record originates from a study of T cell changes during pregnancy in multiple sclerosis. The data were produced by immunoSEQ multiplex PCR, yet TCRdb's version contains in-frame clones alone and is incomplete. The data contain tens of thousands of clones, over 85% of them singletons. Sequenced here: CD4+ T cells from peripheral blood mononuclear cells, sampled before pregnancy. The source is a female donor with multiple sclerosis, enrolled in a pregnancy study.

CDR3 region: CASSPSSGIYEQYF. As DNA, the CDR3 is TGCGCCAGCAGCCCCTCTAGCGGGATCTACGAGCAGTACTTC. The chain has TRBV10-2 and TRBJ2-7; TRBD2 matches at 9 bases. CDR3 length: 14 residues. V shed 6 bases, J shed 3 bases, and the junction held 6 bases outside the gene matches. Germline CDR1 reads WSHSY; CDR2 reads SAAADI.